This is a list of T cell receptor beta chains from one sample in a study of T cell responses to AZD1222 COVID-19 vaccine. TCRdb's copy holds only in-frame clones and misses some; the assay was immunoSEQ multiplex PCR. The sample shows about 180,000 clones, roughly nine tenths of them seen only once. Sequences were derived from peripheral blood, sampled on day 0 of AZD1222 vaccination. The receptors stem from an adult in good health. CDR3s include the opening cysteine and the closing phenylalanine or tryptophan. The order of the fields is clone size, D gene, J gene, V gene, CDR3 protein, CDR3 DNA. The D gene is left open where the match is weak. Where a row states a size, it is once, few, many or the class of an expanded clone; other rows omit it.

>.|.|TRBJ1-3|TRBV3-1/TRBV3-2
CASSPGQQNTIYF
TGTGCCAGCAGCCCCGGACAGCAAAACACCATATATTTT
>.|.|TRBJ1-6|TRBV6-5
CASSPLRGDSPLHF
TGTGCCAGCAGTCCCCTTCGCGGGGATTCACCCCTCCACTTT
>.|.|TRBJ1-5|TRBV6-5
CASARGGNQPQHF
TGTGCCAGCGCTCGCGGGGGCAATCAGCCCCAGCATTTT
>.|TRBD1|TRBJ1-6|TRBV5-4
CASSYRDSNSPLHF
TGTGCCAGCAGCTACCGGGACAGCAATTCACCCCTCCACTTT
>.|.|TRBJ1-2|TRBV15
CATSRVVSQYGYTF
TGTGCCACCAGCAGAGTGGTCAGCCAATATGGCTACACCTTC
>.|.|TRBJ1-2|TRBV5-8
CASSLTGPRYGYTF
TGTGCCAGCAGCCTGACCGGGCCCCGCTATGGCTACACCTTC
>.|.|TRBJ2-1|TRBV3-1/TRBV3-2
CASSQARSAAEQFF
TGTGCCAGCAGCCAAGCACGGAGCGCGGCTGAGCAGTTCTTC
>once|.|TRBJ1-2|TRBV6-4
CASSDRTPRSGYTF
TGTGCCAGCAGTGACCGCACACCCAGGAGCGGCTACACCTTC
>.|TRBD1|TRBJ1-1|TRBV14
CASSPRGGPRNTEAFF
TGTGCCAGCAGCCCCAGGGGGGGGCCGAGGAACACTGAAGCTTTCTTT
>.|TRBD1|TRBJ2-5|TRBV14
CASSPEWTGTQETQYF
TGTGCCAGCAGCCCCGAATGGACAGGGACACAAGAGACCCAGTACTTC
>few|.|TRBJ2-2|TRBV7-9
CASSLGPSVGPGELFF
TGTGCCAGCAGCTTAGGCCCGTCGGTAGGGCCCGGGGAGCTGTTTTTT
>.|TRBD2|TRBJ2-3|TRBV4-2
CASSESGLAGGRTDTQYF
TGTGCCAGCAGCGAAAGCGGACTAGCGGGAGGTCGCACAGATACGCAGTATTTT
>.|TRBD2|TRBJ2-3|TRBV19
CASSRMSGGAEADTQYF
TGTGCCAGTAGTAGGATGAGCGGGGGGGCCGAGGCAGATACGCAGTATTTT
>.|.|TRBJ2-3|TRBV18
CASSSPAGPDTQYF
TGTGCCAGCTCATCCCCCGCAGGGCCAGATACGCAGTATTTT
>.|.|TRBJ2-5|TRBV7-8
CASSPKVGYPQETQYF
TGTGCCAGCAGCCCCAAAGTGGGCTACCCCCAAGAGACCCAGTACTTC
>once|TRBD1|TRBJ1-4|TRBV6-5
CASRPRGASEKLFF
TGTGCCAGCAGACCCAGGGGGGCTAGTGAAAAACTGTTTTTT
>.|TRBD2|TRBJ2-5|TRBV9
CASSARLAGSFKETQYF
TGTGCCAGCAGCGCGAGACTAGCGGGGTCCTTTAAAGAGACCCAGTACTTC
>.|TRBD1|TRBJ2-2|TRBV2
CASTGDRGATGELFF
TGTGCCAGCACCGGAGACAGGGGGGCCACCGGGGAGCTGTTTTTT
>.|TRBD1|TRBJ1-2|TRBV28
CASGGGLGGQGGDGYTF
TGTGCCAGCGGTGGGGGTCTTGGGGGACAGGGAGGAGACGGCTACACCTTC
>.|.|TRBJ1-2|TRBV27
CASSPSPGLYGYTF
TGTGCCAGCAGTCCCTCGCCGGGGCTCTATGGCTACACCTTC
>.|.|TRBJ1-5|TRBV28
CASSLGTRGGNQPQHF
TGTGCCAGCAGTTTAGGTACGAGGGGTGGCAATCAGCCCCAGCATTTT
>.|.|TRBJ1-3|TRBV6-5
CASSQGSGNTIYF
TGTGCCAGCAGCCAGGGGTCTGGAAACACCATATATTTT
>.|.|TRBJ2-2|TRBV6-5
CATREGGITGELFF
TGTGCCACCAGGGAGGGGGGGATTACCGGGGAGCTGTTTTTT
>.|TRBD1|TRBJ1-2|TRBV19
CASSLGQGGYTF
TGTGCCAGTAGTTTGGGACAGGGAGGCTACACCTTC
>.|.|TRBJ2-5|TRBV6-5
CASSRGRTLLETQYF
TGTGCCAGCAGCCGCGGCCGGACCTTGCTCGAGACCCAGTACTTC
>.|TRBD1|TRBJ1-4|TRBV19
CASSNQGQGNNEKLFF
TGTGCCAGTAGTAACCAAGGACAGGGGAACAATGAAAAACTGTTTTTT
>.|.|TRBJ2-3|TRBV30
CAWTKFSDTQYF
TGTGCCTGGACTAAGTTCTCAGATACGCAGTATTTT
>.|TRBD2|TRBJ2-3|TRBV5-5
CASSPGTSGGQDTQYF
TGTGCCAGCAGCCCCGGGACTAGCGGGGGGCAAGATACGCAGTATTTT
>.|.|TRBJ1-2|TRBV13
CASSFRTAGYTF
TGTGCCAGCAGCTTTCGGACGGCCGGCTACACCTTC
>.|TRBD1|TRBJ1-4|TRBV30
CAWSVKDRLNEKLFF
TGTGCCTGGAGTGTAAAGGACAGGCTAAACGAAAAACTGTTTTTT
>.|TRBD1|TRBJ1-4|TRBV18
CASSPQGQGTNEKLFF
TGTGCCAGCTCACCACAGGGACAGGGCACTAATGAAAAACTGTTTTTT
>.|.|TRBJ2-2|TRBV5-4
CASSLLLGNTGELFF
TGTGCCAGCAGCTTGTTGCTCGGGAACACCGGGGAGCTGTTTTTT
>once|TRBD1|TRBJ2-1|TRBV28
CASSFPGGTDEQFF
TGTGCCAGCAGTTTTCCAGGGGGCACAGATGAGCAGTTCTTC
>.|TRBD1|TRBJ1-5|TRBV6-2/TRBV6-3
CASSQRQGGQPQHF
TGTGCCAGCAGTCAGAGACAGGGGGGTCAGCCCCAGCATTTT
>.|TRBD1|TRBJ1-1|TRBV28
CASRTGGIKNTEAFF
TGTGCCAGCAGAACAGGGGGGATCAAGAACACTGAAGCTTTCTTT
>.|.|TRBJ1-1|TRBV3-1/TRBV3-2
CASSGRLNTEAFF
TGTGCCAGCAGCGGAAGGCTGAACACTGAAGCTTTCTTT
>.|.|TRBJ1-6|TRBV28
CASSSPRPSLHF
TGTGCCAGCAGTTCTCCCCGACCTTCCCTCCACTTT